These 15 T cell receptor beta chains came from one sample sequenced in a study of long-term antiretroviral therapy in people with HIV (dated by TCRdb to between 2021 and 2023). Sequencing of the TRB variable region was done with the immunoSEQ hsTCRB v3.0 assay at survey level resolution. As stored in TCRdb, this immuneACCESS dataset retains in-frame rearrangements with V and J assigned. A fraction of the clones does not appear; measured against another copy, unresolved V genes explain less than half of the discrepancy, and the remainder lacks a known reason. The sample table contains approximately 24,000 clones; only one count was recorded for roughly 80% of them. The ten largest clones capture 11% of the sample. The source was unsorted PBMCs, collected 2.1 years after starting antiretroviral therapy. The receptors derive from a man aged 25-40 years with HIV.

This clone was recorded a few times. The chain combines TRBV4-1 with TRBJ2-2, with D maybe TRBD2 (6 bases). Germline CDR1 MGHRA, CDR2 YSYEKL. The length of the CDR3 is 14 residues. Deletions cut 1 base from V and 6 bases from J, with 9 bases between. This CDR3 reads CASSQAGAAGELFF. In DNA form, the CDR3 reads TGCGCCAGCAGCCAAGCGGGAGCGGCCGGGGAGCTGTTTTTT.

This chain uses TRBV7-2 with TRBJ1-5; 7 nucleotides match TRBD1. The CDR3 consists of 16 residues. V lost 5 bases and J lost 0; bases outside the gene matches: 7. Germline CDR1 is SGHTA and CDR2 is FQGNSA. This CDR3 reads CASSLFGTASNQPQHF. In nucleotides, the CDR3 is TGTGCCAGCAGCCTATTCGGGACAGCTAGCAATCAGCCCCAGCATTTT.

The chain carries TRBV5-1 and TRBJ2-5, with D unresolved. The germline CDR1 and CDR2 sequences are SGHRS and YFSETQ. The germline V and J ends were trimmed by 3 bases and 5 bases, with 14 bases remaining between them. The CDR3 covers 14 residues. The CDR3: CASSYRLPPETQYF. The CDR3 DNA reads TGCGCCAGCAGCTACCGACTCCCCCCGGAGACCCAGTACTTC.

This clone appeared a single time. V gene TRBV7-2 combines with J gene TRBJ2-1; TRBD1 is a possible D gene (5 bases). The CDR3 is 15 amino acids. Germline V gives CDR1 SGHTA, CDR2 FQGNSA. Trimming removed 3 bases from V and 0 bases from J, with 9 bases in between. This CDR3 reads CASSFRVSSYNEQFF. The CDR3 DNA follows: TGTGCCAGCAGCTTCAGGGTGAGCTCCTACAATGAGCAGTTCTTC.

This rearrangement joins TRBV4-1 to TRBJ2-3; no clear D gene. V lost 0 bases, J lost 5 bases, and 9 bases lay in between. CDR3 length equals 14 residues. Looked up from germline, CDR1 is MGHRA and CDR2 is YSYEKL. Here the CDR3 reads CASSQDRWGDTQYF. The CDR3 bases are TGCGCCAGCAGCCAAGATCGGTGGGGAGATACGCAGTATTTT.

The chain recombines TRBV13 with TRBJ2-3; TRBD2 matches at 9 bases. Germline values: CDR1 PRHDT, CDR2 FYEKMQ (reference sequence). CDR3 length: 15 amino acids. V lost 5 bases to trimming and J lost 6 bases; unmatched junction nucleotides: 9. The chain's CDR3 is CASSMASGAGDTQYF. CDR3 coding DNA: TGTGCCAGCAGCATGGCTAGCGGGGCTGGGGATACGCAGTATTTT.

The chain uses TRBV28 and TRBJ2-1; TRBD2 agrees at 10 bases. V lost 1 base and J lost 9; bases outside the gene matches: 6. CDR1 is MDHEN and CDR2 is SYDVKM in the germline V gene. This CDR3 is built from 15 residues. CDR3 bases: TGTGCCAGCAGTTTATCGGTAGCGGGGGGAGGTGAGCAGTTCTTC. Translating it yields CASSLSVAGGGEQFF.

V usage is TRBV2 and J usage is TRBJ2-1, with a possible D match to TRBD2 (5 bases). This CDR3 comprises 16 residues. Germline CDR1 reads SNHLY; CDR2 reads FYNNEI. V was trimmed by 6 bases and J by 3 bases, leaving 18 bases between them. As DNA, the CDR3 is TGTGCCAGCAGATTCTCGACAAGTCGGGACTACAATGAGCAGTTCTTC. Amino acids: CASRFSTSRDYNEQFF. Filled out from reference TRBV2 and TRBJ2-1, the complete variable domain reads EPEVTQTPSHQVTQMGQEVILRCVPISNHLYFYWYRQILGQKVEFLVSFYNNEISEKSEIFDDQFSVERPDGSNFTLKIRSTKLEDSAMYFCASRFSTSRDYNEQFFGPGTRLTVL.

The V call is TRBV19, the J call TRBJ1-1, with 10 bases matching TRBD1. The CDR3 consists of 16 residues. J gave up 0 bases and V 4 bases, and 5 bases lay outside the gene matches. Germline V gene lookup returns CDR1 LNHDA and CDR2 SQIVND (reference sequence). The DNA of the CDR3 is TGTGCCAGTAGTACTCGACAGGGGGCTTTGAACACTGAAGCTTTCTTT. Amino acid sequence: CASSTRQGALNTEAFF.

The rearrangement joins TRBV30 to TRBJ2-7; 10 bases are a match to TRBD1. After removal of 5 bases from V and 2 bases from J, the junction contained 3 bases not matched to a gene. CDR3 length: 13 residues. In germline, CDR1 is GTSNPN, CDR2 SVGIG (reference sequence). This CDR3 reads CAWEGQGAYEQYF. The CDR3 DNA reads TGTGCCTGGGAAGGACAGGGGGCCTACGAGCAGTACTTC.

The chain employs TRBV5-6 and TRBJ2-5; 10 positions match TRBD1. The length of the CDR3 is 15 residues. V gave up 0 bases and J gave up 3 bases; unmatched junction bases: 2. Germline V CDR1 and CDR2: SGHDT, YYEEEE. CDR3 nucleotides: TGTGCCAGCAGCTTGGTAGGGACAGGGGAAGAGACCCAGTACTTC. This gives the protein CASSLVGTGEETQYF.

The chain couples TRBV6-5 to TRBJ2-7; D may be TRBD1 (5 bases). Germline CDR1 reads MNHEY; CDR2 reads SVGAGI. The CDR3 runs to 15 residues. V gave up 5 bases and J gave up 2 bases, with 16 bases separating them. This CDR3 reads CASSLQGEGTYEQYF. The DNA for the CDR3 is TGTGCCAGCAGTCTCCAGGGTGAAGGGACCTACGAGCAGTACTTC.

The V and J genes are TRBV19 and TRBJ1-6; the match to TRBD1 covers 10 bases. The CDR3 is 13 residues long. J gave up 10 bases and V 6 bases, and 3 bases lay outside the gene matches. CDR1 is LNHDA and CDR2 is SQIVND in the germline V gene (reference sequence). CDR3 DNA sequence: TGTGCCAGTAGCGGACAGGGGGACTCACCCCTCCACTTT. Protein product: CASSGQGDSPLHF.

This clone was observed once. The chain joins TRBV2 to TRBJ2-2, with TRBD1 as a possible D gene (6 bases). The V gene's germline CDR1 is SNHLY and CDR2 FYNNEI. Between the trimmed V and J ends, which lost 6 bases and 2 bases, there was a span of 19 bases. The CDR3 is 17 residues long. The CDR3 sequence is CASSPTKTGANTGELFF. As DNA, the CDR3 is TGTGCCAGCAGCCCTACGAAGACAGGAGCAAACACCGGGGAGCTGTTTTTT.

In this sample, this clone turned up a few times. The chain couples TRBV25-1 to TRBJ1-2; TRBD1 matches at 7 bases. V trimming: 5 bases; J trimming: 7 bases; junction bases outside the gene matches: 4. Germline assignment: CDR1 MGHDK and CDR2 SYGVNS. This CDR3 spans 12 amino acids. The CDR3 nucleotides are TGTGCCAGCAGTCAGGGGGACTCTGGCTACACCTTC. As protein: CASSQGDSGYTF.